Presented here are 20 T cell receptor beta chains from one specimen sequenced in a study of cytomegalovirus exposure and HLA in healthy donors. The primer mix had 60 Vbeta and 13 Jbeta primers. Assay: immunoSEQ multiplex PCR; the TCRdb copy retains only in-frame clones and omits some. The top ten clones hold 1.5% to 2% of a sample with 150,000 to 200,000 clones, about 83% of them seen once. Sequenced input: PBMCs. The receptors derive from a man aged 35 to 55 in good health and CMV-seropositive.

V and J are TRBV11-3 and TRBJ2-1, with D unresolved. Germline assignment: CDR1 SGHNT and CDR2 YENEEA. This CDR3 is built from 15 residues. The germline V and J ends were trimmed by 0 bases and 3 bases, with 9 bases remaining between them. The CDR3 here is CASSLDHGLYNEQFF. CDR3 nucleotide sequence: TGTGCCAGCAGCTTAGATCACGGTCTCTACAATGAGCAGTTCTTC. The full variable domain, rest sourced from reference TRBV11-3 and TRBJ2-1, is EAGVVQSPRYKIIEKKQPVAFWCNPISGHNTLYWYLQNLGQGPELLIRYENEEAVDDSQLPKDRFSAERLKGVDSTLKIQPAELGDSAVYLCASSLDHGLYNEQFFGPGTRLTVL.

This chain uses TRBV5-1 with TRBJ2-5; 8 bases fit TRBD1. The V gene end was trimmed by 4 bases and the J gene end by 0 bases; junction bases not matched to a gene: 5. Per the germline V gene, CDR1 is SGHRS and CDR2 is YFSETQ. The CDR3 spans 15 residues. The CDR3 nucleotides read TGCGCCAGCAGCCAGACAGGGGCGTACCAAGAGACCCAGTACTTC. This encodes CASSQTGAYQETQYF.

In the case of this clone: The sample holds other DNA sequences that translate to the same CDR3. The chain recombines TRBV7-2 with TRBJ2-7, with 7 positions matching TRBD2. The V and J ends lost 9 bases and 0 bases, in that order; junction bases with no gene match: 8. This CDR3 region has 14 residues. CDR1 is SGHTA and CDR2 is FQGNSA in the germline V gene. The CDR3 loop is CASSLAGVSYEQYF. Here the CDR3 DNA reads TGTGCCAGTTCATTAGCGGGTGTCTCCTACGAGCAGTACTTC. The whole variable domain, remainder taken from reference TRBV7-2 and TRBJ2-7, is GAGVSQSPSNKVTEKGKDVELRCDPISGHTALYWYRQSLGQGLEFLIYFQGNSAPDKSGLPSDRFSAERTGGSVSTLTIQRTQQEDSAVYLCASSLAGVSYEQYFGPGTRLTVT.

The V call is TRBV19, the J call TRBJ2-5; 9 bases agree with TRBD1. The J call is uncertain, as TRBJ2-7 better fits the DNA end. The V gene's germline CDR1 is LNHDA and CDR2 SQIVND (reference sequence). The CDR3 spans 13 residues. CDR3 in amino acids: CASSVDRGYEQYF. In DNA form, the CDR3 reads TGTGCCAGTAGTGTGGACAGGGGCTACGAGCAGTACTTC.

The rearrangement uses TRBV14 and TRBJ2-1, with 9 nucleotides matching TRBD1. Trimming took 4 bases from V and 4 from J; bases not matched to a gene: 2. Per germline, CDR1 SGHDN and CDR2 FVKESK. This CDR3 is 14 amino acids long. CDR3 DNA sequence: TGTGCCAGCAGCCCGGGACAGGGATACAATGAGCAGTTCTTC. It encodes CASSPGQGYNEQFF. Full variable domain (outside the CDR3, taken from reference TRBV14 and TRBJ2-1): EAGVTQFPSHSVIEKGQTVTLRCDPISGHDNLYWYRRVMGKEIKFLLHFVKESKQDESGMPNNRFLAERTGGTYSTLKVQPAELEDSGVYFCASSPGQGYNEQFFGPGTRLTVL.

The chain employs TRBV6-1 and TRBJ1-1, with 8 positions matching TRBD1. The germline gives CDR1 MNHNS, CDR2 SASEGT. The trim removed 6 bases at V and 9 bases at J, leaving 9 bases unmatched. CDR3 size: 13 residues. The CDR3 here is CASSAGTGTQAFF. In nucleotides, the CDR3 is TGTGCCAGCAGCGCCGGGACAGGTACTCAAGCTTTCTTT.

The chain employs TRBV2 and TRBJ1-1, with D possibly matching TRBD1 (6 bases). The CDR3 loop spans 14 amino acids. Trimming removed 6 bases from V and 2 bases from J, with 13 bases in between. CDR1 is SNHLY, CDR2 FYNNEI, per germline. The CDR3, as DNA: TGTGCCAGCAGCCTTAGGGGGGGCAACACTGAAGCTTTCTTT. This sequence encodes CASSLRGGNTEAFF. The complete variable domain, with remaining parts taken from reference TRBV2 and TRBJ1-1, reads EPEVTQTPSHQVTQMGQEVILRCVPISNHLYFYWYRQILGQKVEFLVSFYNNEISEKSEIFDDQFSVERPDGSNFTLKIRSTKLEDSAMYFCASSLRGGNTEAFFGQGTRLTVV.

The chain has TRBV2 and TRBJ2-1, with 7 bases lining up with TRBD1. This CDR3 has 15 amino acids. The germline V gene has CDR1 SNHLY and CDR2 FYNNEI. The ends lost 6 bases at V and 6 bases at J; junction bases unmatched: 11. CDR3 protein: CASSPGTDPLNEQFF. Written as DNA, the CDR3 is TGTGCCAGCAGCCCCGGGACAGACCCCCTCAATGAGCAGTTCTTC.

The chain couples TRBV5-4 to TRBJ2-7; 10 nucleotides align to TRBD1. The junction had 2 bases not matched to a gene; V was cut back by 4 bases and J by 4 bases. The CDR3 covers 13 residues. The V gene's germline CDR1 is SGHNT and CDR2 YYREEE (reference sequence). The CDR3 protein is CASSRDRGYEQYF. The CDR3 coding sequence is TGTGCCAGCAGCCGGGACAGGGGATACGAGCAGTACTTC.

The gene calls are TRBV28 and TRBJ1-1; no firm D call. Trimming cost V 7 bases and J 5 bases, with 17 bases left between them. Germline-derived CDR1 and CDR2 are MDHEN and SYDVKM. The CDR3 extends over 14 amino acids. CDR3 nucleotides: TGTGCCAGCACCCGCCCATGGACGGGGACTGAAGCTTTCTTT. Its translation: CASTRPWTGTEAFF.

This sequence joins TRBV19 and TRBJ1-2; D remains ambiguous. The CDR3 is made up of 17 amino acids. V lost 1 base, J lost 0 bases, and 15 bases lay in between. In germline, CDR1 is LNHDA, CDR2 SQIVND (reference sequence). CDR3 sequence: CASSIGSRRYTNYGYTF. Here the CDR3 DNA reads TGTGCCAGTAGTATAGGTAGCCGCCGCTACACTAACTATGGCTACACCTTC.

The chain is built from TRBV15 and TRBJ1-2; 10 nucleotides agree with TRBD1. V shed 3 bases and J 8 bases; nucleotides not matched to a gene: 3. The germline V gene has CDR1 LNHNV and CDR2 YYDKDF (reference sequence). The CDR3 is 13 residues long. The CDR3 here is CATSRDRGTGYTF. The CDR3 nucleotides are TGTGCCACCAGCAGGGACAGGGGGACAGGCTACACCTTC.

The V call is TRBV9, the J call TRBJ1-2; no clear D gene. The CDR3 is made up of 13 amino acids. V was trimmed by 2 bases and J by 4 bases, leaving 9 bases between them. Per the germline V gene, CDR1 is SGDLS and CDR2 is YYNGEE. CDR3 sequence (DNA): TGTGCCAGCAGCGTCGGAGACGGCTATGGCTACACCTTC. Encoded protein: CASSVGDGYGYTF.

The J gene is TRBJ1-1, the V gene TRBV29-1; D remains unclear. The CDR3 contains 11 residues. V was shortened by 6 bases and J by 7 bases, with 12 bases between the two germline ends. Per the germline V gene, CDR1 is SQVTM and CDR2 is ANQGSEA. CDR3 sequence: CSVVEAIEAFF. CDR3 bases: TGCAGCGTCGTCGAGGCTATTGAAGCTTTCTTT. Full variable domain (rest looked up from reference TRBV29-1 and TRBJ1-1): SAVISQKPSRDICQRGTSLTIQCQVDSQVTMMFWYRQQPGQSLTLIATANQGSEATYESGFVIDKFPISRPNLTFSTLTVSNMSPEDSSIYLCSVVEAIEAFFGQGTRLTVV.

This clone was detected once. The chain carries TRBV12-5 and TRBJ1-1, with D tentatively TRBD1 (6 bases). V lost 3 bases and J 5 bases, leaving 16 bases between the germline ends. Germline V gene lookup returns CDR1 LGHNT and CDR2 FRNRAP. CDR3 size: 15 residues. As DNA, the CDR3 is TGTGCTAGTGGTTTTACCAGGGGCTCTGGGACTGAAGCTTTCTTT. Translated, it gives CASGFTRGSGTEAFF.

The chain recombines TRBV6-1 with TRBJ2-7; 8 nucleotides agree with TRBD1. V was clipped by 4 bases and J by 1 base; unmatched bases: 0. Germline CDR1 and CDR2: MNHNS and SASEGT. This CDR3 has 13 residues. The CDR3 DNA sequence: TGTGCCAGCAGTGGGACAGGGTCCTACGAGCAGTACTTC. It yields the protein CASSGTGSYEQYF.

V usage is TRBV11-2 and J usage is TRBJ1-2; TRBD1 matches at 8 bases. The CDR3 has 14 residues. Germline CDR1 and CDR2: SGHAT and FQNNGV. Germline trimming cut 5 bases from V and 2 bases from J; bases unmatched to any gene: 4. The CDR3 region has the DNA TGTGCCAGCAGCCAAGGACAGGGAAACTATGGCTACACCTTC. Protein product: CASSQGQGNYGYTF.

The V and J genes are TRBV27 and TRBJ2-7, with a possible D match to TRBD1 (6 bases). V lost 2 bases and J lost 2, with 13 bases in between. This CDR3 comprises 15 residues. The germline CDR1 and CDR2 sequences are MNHEY and SMNVEV (reference sequence). This chain's CDR3 is CASSLSRGSAYEQYF. Here the CDR3 DNA reads TGTGCCAGCAGTTTAAGTAGGGGGTCAGCCTACGAGCAGTACTTC.

Only a few counts were recorded for this clone. The J gene is TRBJ1-1, the V gene TRBV5-1; 10 nucleotides agree with TRBD1. Germline loops: CDR1 SGHRS, CDR2 YFSETQ. This CDR3 comprises 16 residues. The J segment lost 0 bases and the V segment lost 4 bases, leaving 6 bases of the junction unmatched. The CDR3 sequence: CASSIRTGGLNTEAFF. CDR3 DNA: TGCGCCAGCAGCATACGGACAGGGGGACTGAACACTGAAGCTTTCTTT.

In its sample, this clone was seen a few times. This chain links TRBV5-1 with TRBJ2-1; 8 bases map to TRBD2. In germline, CDR1 is SGHRS, CDR2 YFSETQ. The CDR3 loop spans 15 amino acids. The V and J ends lost 4 bases and 0 bases, in that order; junction bases with no gene match: 3. The CDR3 protein is CASSEGTSSYNEQFF. CDR3 nucleotide sequence: TGCGCCAGCAGCGAAGGGACTAGCTCCTACAATGAGCAGTTCTTC.